The rows below give T cell receptor beta chains drawn from one sample of a study of blood T cells in healthy people across ages. One entry per CDR3 protein results from TCRdb running MiXCR on the 5' RACE reads. The sample has roughly 2 million distinct CDR3 sequences, approximately 50% seen once. Sequencing input: blood. The receptor source for this set is a woman aged 40-49 years in good health. Each CDR3 is given with its conserved first and last residue. D genes are given only for firm matches. Size is stated for part of the rows, as once, few or many counts, or as a class when the clone is expanded.

clone_size j_call d_call v_call cdr3_nt cdr3_aa
. TRBJ2-5 TRBD1 TRBV15 TGTGCCACCAGCAGAGGGCAGGGGGCTGTAGAGACCCAGTACTTC CATSRGQGAVETQYF
. TRBJ1-1 . TRBV29-1 TGCAGCGTCGCCGGGGGACGGAACACTGAAGCTTTCTTT CSVAGGRNTEAFF
. TRBJ2-3 . TRBV6-5 TGTGCCAGCAGTCCTAGTTGGCCTACACGAACAGATACGCGGTATTTT CASSPSWPTRTDTRYF
. TRBJ2-7 . TRBV15 TGTGCCACCAGCAAAGGGGGAGGATACTCCTACGAGCAGTACTTC CATSKGGGYSYEQYF
. TRBJ2-4 . TRBV4-1 TGCGCCAGCAGCCACGGGGCCGGCATTCAGTACTTC CASSHGAGIQYF
. TRBJ2-3 . TRBV5-1 TGCGCCAGCAGCTTGACTGGACTCGCCCCAGATACGCAGTATTTT CASSLTGLAPDTQYF
. TRBJ2-7 TRBD1 TRBV6-6 TGTGCCAGCAGTTCCTGGACAGGGCAACCCTACGAGCAGTACTTC CASSSWTGQPYEQYF
. TRBJ2-1 TRBD2 TRBV11-2 TGTGCCAGCAGCTTAGCCCCCTCCCATTTAGCGGGGGCTACATACAATGAGCAGTTCTTC CASSLAPSHLAGATYNEQFF
few TRBJ1-2 . TRBV27 TGTGCCAGCAGTTTAAACCCTGGCTATGGCTACACCTTC CASSLNPGYGYTF
. TRBJ1-5 TRBD1 TRBV4-2 TGTGCCAGCAGCCCCACGAGGGGGCTGATTCAGCCCCAGCATTTT CASSPTRGLIQPQHF
. TRBJ1-2 . TRBV3-1 TGTGCCAGCAGCCAAGAGGTATCCGTAGGCTACACCTTC CASSQEVSVGYTF
. TRBJ2-1 . TRBV29-1 TGCAGCGTTGGGGACAATTTAGGAGAGCAGTTCTTC CSVGDNLGEQFF
. TRBJ2-3 TRBD2 TRBV9 TGTGCCAGCAGACCAGCGGGGAGGGCAGATACGCAGTATTTT CASRPAGRADTQYF
few TRBJ1-2 . TRBV15 TGTGCCACCAGCAGTCAGGGGCACTATGGCTACACCTTC CATSSQGHYGYTF
. TRBJ2-7 TRBD1 TRBV7-2 TGTGCCAGCAGCTTAGTGCAGAACGGACAGGGGTTTTCCTACGAGCAGTACTTC CASSLVQNGQGFSYEQYF
. TRBJ2-3 . TRBV2 TGTGCCAGCAGTGGGATGACCACAGATACGCAGTATTTT CASSGMTTDTQYF
. TRBJ1-6 TRBD1 TRBV2 TGTGCCAGCAGACTAAACGACAGGGCTAATTCACCCCTCCACTTT CASRLNDRANSPLHF
few TRBJ2-3 . TRBV7-2 TGTGCCAGCAGCCGCATCGCAGCGCCAAAGTGGGATACGCAGTATTTT CASSRIAAPKWDTQYF
. TRBJ2-3 TRBD2 TRBV28 TGTGCCAGCAGTTTTTACTATACCCCAGCGGGAAAAGATACGCAGTATTTT CASSFYYTPAGKDTQYF
. TRBJ2-1 . TRBV7-8 TGTGCCAGCAGCCTGAGTCAGGGGTCCTCCAATGAGCAGTTCTTC CASSLSQGSSNEQFF
. TRBJ2-1 TRBD2 TRBV11-2 TGTGCCAGCAGCTTAGAGCCCATAGCGGGGGGGCTTCACAATGAGCAGTTCTTC CASSLEPIAGGLHNEQFF
. TRBJ2-6 . TRBV7-9 TGTGCCAGCAGCGACGTGCTAGATGACCCCCCTGGGGCCAACGTCCTGACTTTC CASSDVLDDPPGANVLTF
many TRBJ2-4 . TRBV6-2/TRBV6-3 TGTGCCAGCGCCCAGCTAGCCAAAAACATTCAGTACTTC CASAQLAKNIQYF
few TRBJ2-1 TRBD2 TRBV4-3 TGCGCCAGCAGCCAGATAGGTCTAGCGGGGGGCGGGAATGAGCAGTTCTTC CASSQIGLAGGGNEQFF
. TRBJ2-1 TRBD2 TRBV4-2 TGTGCCAGCAGCTGGGGACTAGCGGGGGGTGGTGGGAATGAGCAGTTCTTC CASSWGLAGGGGNEQFF
. TRBJ2-7 . TRBV6-6 TGTGCCAGCAGTTACTCGAGGGCAAGAGGGGCCTACGAGCAGTACTTC CASSYSRARGAYEQYF
. TRBJ2-2 . TRBV15 TGTGCCACCAGCAGATTGCCAGGGAGGAGCGGGGAGCTGTTTTTT CATSRLPGRSGELFF
few TRBJ2-6 TRBD1 TRBV11-2 TGTGCCAGCAGCACTCGACCGGGACAGGGGGCCATCCTCTCTGGGGCCAACGTCCTGACTTTC CASSTRPGQGAILSGANVLTF
. TRBJ2-3 TRBD2 TRBV9 TGTGCCAGCAGCGTAGCTTTAGCGGGGGATACGATCACAGATACGCAGTATTTT CASSVALAGDTITDTQYF
few TRBJ1-2 . TRBV21-1 TGTGCCAGCGGAATAACAGGTTTCTATGGCTACACCTTC CASGITGFYGYTF
. TRBJ2-3 TRBD1 TRBV7-2 TGTGCCAGCAGCTTACACAGGGGTCAAGGAGATACGCAGTATTTT CASSLHRGQGDTQYF
few TRBJ1-2 . TRBV4-2 TGTGCCAGCAGCCAAGATCTGACAGGCTATGGCTACACCTTC CASSQDLTGYGYTF
. TRBJ2-7 TRBD1 TRBV7-9 TGTGCCAGCAGCCCGAAGGGGGCGCGTTCGTACGAGCAGTACTTC CASSPKGARSYEQYF
few TRBJ2-1 TRBD2 TRBV7-9 TGTGCCATCTTAGATAGCGGGGGGAGCTCCTACAATGAGCAGTTCTTC CAILDSGGSSYNEQFF
once TRBJ2-5 . TRBV7-9 TGTGCCAGCAGACGACAGGTTGAGACCCAGTACTTC CASRRQVETQYF
few TRBJ1-1 . TRBV3-1 TGTGCCAGCAGCCAACGTATTGGGGTAGAATCGAACACTGAAGCTTTCTTT CASSQRIGVESNTEAFF
. TRBJ2-7 . TRBV6-2/TRBV6-3 TGTGCCAGCAGTTACTCGGCAGGAGTCACCTACGAGCAGTACTTC CASSYSAGVTYEQYF
few TRBJ2-1 TRBD1 TRBV12-3/TRBV12-4 TGTGCCAGCAGTTTCGGGGACAGGGGGTACAATGAGCAGTTCTTC CASSFGDRGYNEQFF
. TRBJ2-1 TRBD2 TRBV6-5 TGTGCCAGCAGTTACGGGAGACGGGAGGAGCGGTTACATGAGCAGTTCTTC CASSYGRREERLHEQFF
. TRBJ2-5 . TRBV9 TGTGCCAGCAGCGTCGAGCCCGCCGTGGAGACCCAGTACTTC CASSVEPAVETQYF
. TRBJ1-2 . TRBV12-3/TRBV12-4 TGTGCCAGCAGCTTCTACGAGACAGGCTATGGCTACACCTTC CASSFYETGYGYTF
many TRBJ2-1 TRBD2 TRBV6-2/TRBV6-3 TGTGCCAGCAGTCCGACGGGGAGGGGACTAGTTCAGTTCTTC CASSPTGRGLVQFF
. TRBJ1-2 . TRBV2 TGTGCCAGCAGTAACGCTCCTGGACCGAACTATGGCTACACCTTC CASSNAPGPNYGYTF
. TRBJ2-7 . TRBV2 TGTGCCAGCATTGAACACCTCCCCGTCAACCCCTTCTCCTACGAGCAGTACTTC CASIEHLPVNPFSYEQYF
. TRBJ1-6 . TRBV7-9 TGTGCCAGCAGCTTCGACAGGTTTCGGTCACCCCTCCACTTT CASSFDRFRSPLHF
. TRBJ2-1 . TRBV20-1 TGCAGTGCTAATCGGAGGGAAGGGCCTAAGAATGAGCAGTTCTTC CSANRREGPKNEQFF
few TRBJ2-3 TRBD1 TRBV29-1 TGCAGCGTTGTAGGAGGGGGACAGGTCCAAGGTACGCAGTATTTT CSVVGGGQVQGTQYF
. TRBJ1-2 . TRBV14 TGTGCCAGCAGCCAAGCGCTTGGGGGCTATGGCTACACCTTC CASSQALGGYGYTF
. TRBJ2-1 . TRBV6-2/TRBV6-3 TGTGCCAGCAGTTCTGACATCGCCTGGAGGAATGAGCAGTTCTTC CASSSDIAWRNEQFF
few TRBJ2-5 . TRBV7-2 TGTGCCAGCACCGGAATGACTCAGATAAACCAAGAGACCCAGTACTTC CASTGMTQINQETQYF
few TRBJ1-2 . TRBV28 TGTGCCAGCAGCGCCGGGGGGTTGGATAACTATGGCTACACCTTC CASSAGGLDNYGYTF
. TRBJ2-1 . TRBV7-7 TGTGCTAGCAGTCGAGGGGGGGCGCGGAATGAGCAGTTCTTC CASSRGGARNEQFF
. TRBJ2-5 . TRBV7-8 TGTGCCAGCAGCTTTACTAGGTCCAGGGAGACCCAGTACTTC CASSFTRSRETQYF
. TRBJ2-3 . TRBV29-1 TGCAGCCTAACAGGGAGCGGCACAGATACGCAGTATTTT CSLTGSGTDTQYF
once TRBJ1-2 . TRBV6-6 TGTGCCATCCGGACAGCCGACAACTATGGCTACACCTTC CAIRTADNYGYTF
. TRBJ2-5 TRBD1 TRBV27 TGTGCCAGCAAAACCGGGACAGACGAAGAGACCCAGTACTTC CASKTGTDEETQYF
. TRBJ1-5 TRBD1 TRBV6-2/TRBV6-3 TGTGCCAGCAGTTACGACAGGGGTAGTCAGCCCCAGCATTTT CASSYDRGSQPQHF
. TRBJ1-2 TRBD1 TRBV28 TGTGCCAGCAGTGCCGGACAGGGGGGACCTAACTATGGCTACACCTTC CASSAGQGGPNYGYTF
. TRBJ1-2 . TRBV7-2 TGTGCCAGCAGCTCTCACCAGGGGCGATATGGCTACACCTTC CASSSHQGRYGYTF